This T cell receptor beta chain stems from a study of T-cell memory formation after mild COVID-19. A remark on this clonotype: At one end the junction does not follow the germline gene, possibly because of a read error.

TCRdb itself ran the 5' RACE reads through MiXCR, one entry per CDR3 protein. The sample gives roughly 280,000 distinct CDR3 sequences, roughly 16% of which show up once; about a fifth is in the top ten. The source material was PBMCs or a T cell subset sorted from them (not recorded which). The sequence was collected from a man aged 18 to 29 who had mild COVID-19 (a few samples of this study predate the infection). Cell type and time point are not known.

CDR3 sequence (DNA): TGCAGTCCTAGAGAACCTCGACAGGGGGGCAATGAGCAGTTCTTC. It encodes CSPREPRQGGNEQFF. The rearrangement joins TRBV20-1 to TRBJ2-1; 9 bases map to TRBD1. Germline V gene data show CDR1 as DFQATT and CDR2 as SNEGSKA (reference sequence). The CDR3 covers 15 residues.